The T cell receptor (beta chain) described here comes from a study of cytomegalovirus exposure and HLA in healthy donors. Study information: Genetic ancestry analysis placed over 65% of the 300 to 400 donors that were genotyped in the Caucasian-associated cluster.

General study findings and limits: An ancestry cluster, one associated with Asian ancestry, reportedly showed fewer N-insertions than the roughly 670-donor mean in a later analysis. A later analysis appeared to link common viral pathogens to several of the most significant clusters.

This CDR3 comprises 14 residues. Trimming stripped 0 bases from V and 7 bases from J, with 12 bases between. Germline V gene lookup returns CDR1 WNHNN and CDR2 SYGVQD (reference sequence). The PCR employed 60 Vbeta primers together with 13 Jbeta primers. The protocol was immunoSEQ multiplex PCR, while the TCRdb copy is restricted to in-frame clones and leaves out a portion. This table has approximately 240,000 clones, around four fifths appearing once. In regard to this clone: Its antigen is currently unknown.

The rearrangement uses TRBV10-1 and TRBJ1-2; D possibly corresponds to TRBD1 (6 bases). The sample comprised PBMCs. The receptor's source is a woman aged 40 to 50 in good health and CMV-seronegative. The CDR3 here is CASSESIRGTGYTF. CDR3 nucleotides: TGCGCCAGCAGTGAGTCGATCAGGGGCACTGGCTACACCTTC.